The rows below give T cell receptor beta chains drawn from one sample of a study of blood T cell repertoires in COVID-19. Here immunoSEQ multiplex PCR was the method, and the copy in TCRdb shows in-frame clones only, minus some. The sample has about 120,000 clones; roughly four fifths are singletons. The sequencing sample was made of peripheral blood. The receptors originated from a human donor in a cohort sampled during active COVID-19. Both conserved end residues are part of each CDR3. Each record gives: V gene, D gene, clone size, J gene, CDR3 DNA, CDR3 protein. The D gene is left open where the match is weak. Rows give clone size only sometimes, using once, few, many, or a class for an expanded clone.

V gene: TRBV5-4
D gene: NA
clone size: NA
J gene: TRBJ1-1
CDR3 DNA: TGTGCCAGCAGCTTGGACAGGGTTATGAACACTGAAGCTTTCTTT
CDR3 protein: CASSLDRVMNTEAFF

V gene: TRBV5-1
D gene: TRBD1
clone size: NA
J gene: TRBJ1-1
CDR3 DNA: TGCGCCAGCAGATCAGGACAGGGGGCGCTTTCCACTGAAGCTTTCTTT
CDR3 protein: CASRSGQGALSTEAFF

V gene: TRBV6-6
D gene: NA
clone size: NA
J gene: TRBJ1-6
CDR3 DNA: TGTGCCAGCAGTTACTCCCCGGCGGGTTCACCCCTCCACTTT
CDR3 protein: CASSYSPAGSPLHF

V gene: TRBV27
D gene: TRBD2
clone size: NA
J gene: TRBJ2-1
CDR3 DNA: TGTGCCAGCAGTTTACGCGGGGGGGTAAAAGGGGAGCAGTTCTTC
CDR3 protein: CASSLRGGVKGEQFF

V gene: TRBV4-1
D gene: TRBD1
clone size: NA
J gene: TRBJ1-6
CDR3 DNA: TGCGCCAGCAGCCAAGACGTCGCCGTACAGGGGGGTTCACCCCTCCACTTT
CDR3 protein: CASSQDVAVQGGSPLHF

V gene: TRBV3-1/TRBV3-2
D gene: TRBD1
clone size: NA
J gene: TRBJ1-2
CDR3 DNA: TGTGCCAGCAGCCAAGAGGGACAGGGAGGTCTCTATGGCTACACCTTC
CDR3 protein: CASSQEGQGGLYGYTF

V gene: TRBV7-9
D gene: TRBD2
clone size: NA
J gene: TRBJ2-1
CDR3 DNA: TGTGCCAGCAGCTTAGAAGGACTAGCGGGGGACCCCCTCTACAATGAGCAGTTCTTC
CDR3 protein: CASSLEGLAGDPLYNEQFF

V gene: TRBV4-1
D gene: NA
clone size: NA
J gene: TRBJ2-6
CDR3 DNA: TGCGCCAGCAGCGAAGGTCTCGGCTCTGGGGCCAACGTCCTGACTTTC
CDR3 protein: CASSEGLGSGANVLTF

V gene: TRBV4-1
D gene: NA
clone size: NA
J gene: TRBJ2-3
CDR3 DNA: TGCGCCAGCAGCCAAGGGCCGGGGGGCCCCCCTAGCACAGATACGCAGTATTTT
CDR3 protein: CASSQGPGGPPSTDTQYF

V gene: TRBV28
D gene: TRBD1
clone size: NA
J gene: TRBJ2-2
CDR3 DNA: TGTGCCAGCACCCCCTCGGGTCAGGGGGACACCGGGGAGCTGTTTTTT
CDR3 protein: CASTPSGQGDTGELFF

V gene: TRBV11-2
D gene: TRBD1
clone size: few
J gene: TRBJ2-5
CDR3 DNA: TGTGCCAGCAGCTTAGATGGGGCCGGGACAAAGGGGGCCGTGGACTTC
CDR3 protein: CASSLDGAGTKGAVDF

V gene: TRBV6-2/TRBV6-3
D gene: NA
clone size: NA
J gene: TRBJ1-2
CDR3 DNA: TGTGCCAGCAGCCCCCGACAAGATAACTATGGCTACACCTTC
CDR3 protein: CASSPRQDNYGYTF

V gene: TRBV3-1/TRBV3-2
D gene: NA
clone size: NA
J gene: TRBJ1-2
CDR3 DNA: TGTGCCAGCAGCCGAACCCGCTACGGCTACACCTTC
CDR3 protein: CASSRTRYGYTF